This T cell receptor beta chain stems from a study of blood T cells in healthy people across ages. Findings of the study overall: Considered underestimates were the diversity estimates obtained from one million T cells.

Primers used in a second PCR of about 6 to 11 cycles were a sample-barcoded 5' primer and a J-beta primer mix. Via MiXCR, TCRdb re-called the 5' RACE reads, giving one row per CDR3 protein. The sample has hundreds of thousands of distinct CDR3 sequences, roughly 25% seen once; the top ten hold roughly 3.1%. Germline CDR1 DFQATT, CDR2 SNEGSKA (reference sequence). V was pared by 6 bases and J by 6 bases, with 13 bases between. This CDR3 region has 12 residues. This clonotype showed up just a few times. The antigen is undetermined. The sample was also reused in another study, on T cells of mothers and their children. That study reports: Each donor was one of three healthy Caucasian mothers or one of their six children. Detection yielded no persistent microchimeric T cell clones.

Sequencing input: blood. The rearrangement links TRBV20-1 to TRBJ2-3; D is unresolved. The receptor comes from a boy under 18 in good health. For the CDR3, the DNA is TGCAGTGCCGTGTTGGATTCGGATACGCAGTATTTT. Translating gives CSAVLDSDTQYF.